The present T cell receptor beta chain was sequenced within a study of cytomegalovirus exposure and HLA in healthy donors. CDR1 is MNHNS, CDR2 SASEGT, per germline. The ends were cut back, 3 bases at V and 0 bases at J, with 6 bases in the middle. This CDR3 spans 14 amino acids. The donors belonged to the approximately 110-subject validation cohort, separate from the approximately 670-subject first cohort. Data came from immunoSEQ multiplex PCR; TCRdb stores just in-frame clones and leaves some out. The sample consists of about 88,000 clones, approximately 88% of them appearing once. The origin of this receptor is a woman under 30 in good health and CMV-seropositive. The gene calls are TRBV6-1 and TRBJ1-3; the D is unclear. The sample taken for sequencing was PBMCs. CDR3 sequence reads: CASSESNSGNTIYF. The CDR3 nucleotides are TGTGCCAGCAGTGAGTCCAACTCTGGAAACACCATATATTTT.